What follows is one T cell receptor (beta chain) and its context. Antigen unknown. The ends were cut back, 6 bases at V and 0 bases at J, with 9 bases in the middle. The CDR3 totals 13 residues. The germline CDR1 and CDR2 sequences are MNHNY and SVGAGI (reference sequence). Sequencing used immunoSEQ multiplex PCR; TCRdb keeps in-frame clones, though not all of them. The sample holds about 120,000 clones, 85% to 90% seen once. This specimen comes from a study of radiotherapy plus CTLA-4 blockade in lung cancer. Study-wide findings and caveats: Together with interferon-beta, which increased in serum after radiation, early dynamic changes in blood T cell clones were reportedly the best predictors of response. TCR clones originating in tumors grew in number in blood after radiotherapy plus ipilimumab.

The source material was peripheral blood, sampled from a patient treated with radiotherapy plus ipilimumab. V gene TRBV6-6 combines with J gene TRBJ2-7; the D is unclear. The TCR originated in a human donor with non-small cell lung cancer that progressed on radiotherapy plus ipilimumab. The CDR3 protein is CASRPLSSYEQYF. The DNA of the CDR3 is TGTGCCAGCAGACCCCTGAGCTCCTACGAGCAGTACTTC.